This record looks at one TCR beta chain sequence and its context. Its matching antigen is unknown. The source of the sample is a study of blood T cells in healthy people across ages. Study context: Roughly one uniquely barcoded beta molecule per two T cells was captured.

Each sample yielded at least 6 million isolated PBMCs. The germline V gene has CDR1 SGHRS and CDR2 YFSETQ. The CDR3 is made up of 16 amino acids. The junction had 11 bases not matched to a gene; V was cut back by 4 bases and J by 7 bases. Study-level findings and limits: Reliance upon unsorted PBMCs precluded definitive naive versus antigen-experienced comparison.

The use of a sample-barcoded 5' primer and a J-beta primer mix characterized a second PCR of roughly 6 to 12 cycles. TCRdb reanalysed the 5' RACE reads using MiXCR and keeps one entry per CDR3 protein. The sample records around 940,000 distinct CDR3 sequences, about 51% being singletons. The sequence was collected from an older woman in good health. The genes are TRBV5-1 and TRBJ2-5; 12 bases match TRBD2. What was sequenced was blood. The CDR3 is CASSRLAGDNWGTQYF. Written as DNA, the CDR3 is TGCGCCAGCAGCAGACTAGCGGGAGATAATTGGGGGACCCAGTACTTC.